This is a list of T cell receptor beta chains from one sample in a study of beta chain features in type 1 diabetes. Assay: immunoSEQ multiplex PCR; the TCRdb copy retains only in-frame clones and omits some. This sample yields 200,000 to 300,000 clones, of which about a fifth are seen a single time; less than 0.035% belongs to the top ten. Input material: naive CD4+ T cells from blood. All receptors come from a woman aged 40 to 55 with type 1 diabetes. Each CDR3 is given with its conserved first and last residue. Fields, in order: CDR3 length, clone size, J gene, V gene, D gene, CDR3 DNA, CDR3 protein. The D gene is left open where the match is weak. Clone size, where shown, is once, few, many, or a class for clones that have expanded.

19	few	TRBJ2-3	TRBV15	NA	TGTGCCACCAGCAGAGAGTCTTCTCGGGGGACCTCTAGCACAGATACGCAGTATTTT	CATSRESSRGTSSTDTQYF
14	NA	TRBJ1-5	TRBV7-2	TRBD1	TGTGCCAGCAGCACGGACAGGGGGGATCAGCCCCAGCATTTT	CASSTDRGDQPQHF
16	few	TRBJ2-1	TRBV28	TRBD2	TGTGCCAGCAGTTTGTGGACTAGCGGGAGTACGAATGAGCAGTTCTTC	CASSLWTSGSTNEQFF
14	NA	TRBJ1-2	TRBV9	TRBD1	TGTGCCAGCAGCGTCGACAGACAGGGCTATGGCTACACCTTC	CASSVDRQGYGYTF
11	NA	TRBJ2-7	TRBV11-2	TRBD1	TGTGCCAGCAACAGGGGTTACGAGCAGTACTTC	CASNRGYEQYF
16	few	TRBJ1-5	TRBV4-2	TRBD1	TGTGCCAGCAGCCAAGAGGAGGGGGCAGAAAATCAGCCCCAGCATTTT	CASSQEEGAENQPQHF
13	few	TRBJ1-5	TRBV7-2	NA	TGTGCCAGCAGCCTAGAGGGAGGACAGCCCCAGCATTTT	CASSLEGGQPQHF
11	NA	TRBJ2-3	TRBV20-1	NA	TGCAGTGCCGCACGCGGGGATACGCAGTATTTT	CSAARGDTQYF
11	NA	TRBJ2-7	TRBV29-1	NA	TGCAGCGTCACGGTCTCCTACGAGCAGTACTTC	CSVTVSYEQYF
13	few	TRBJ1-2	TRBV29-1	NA	TGCAGCGTTGCCGGACAAGGCCTCTATGGCTACACCTTC	CSVAGQGLYGYTF
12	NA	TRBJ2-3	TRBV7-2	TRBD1	TGTGCCAGCAGCACCTACAGGGGGACGCAGTATTTT	CASSTYRGTQYF
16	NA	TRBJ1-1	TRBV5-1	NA	TGCGCCAGCAGCACCCCAGGCGGGGGACTGAACACTGAAGCTTTCTTT	CASSTPGGGLNTEAFF
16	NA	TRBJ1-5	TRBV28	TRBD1	TGTGCCAGCACCTCCGGGACAGGGGGTAGCAATCAGCCCCAGCATTTT	CASTSGTGGSNQPQHF
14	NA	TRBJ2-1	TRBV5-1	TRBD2	TGCGCCAGCAGCTCCGCTAGCGGGTACAATGAGCAGTTCTTC	CASSSASGYNEQFF
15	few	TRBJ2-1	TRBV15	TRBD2	TGTGCCACCAGCAGAGGACTAGCGGGAATGATTGAGCAGTTCTTC	CATSRGLAGMIEQFF
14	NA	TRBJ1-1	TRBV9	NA	TGTGCCAGCAGCGTAGCAGGGGCCAACACTGAAGCTTTCTTT	CASSVAGANTEAFF
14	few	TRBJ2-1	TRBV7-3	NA	TGTGCCAGCAGCTTAAGTCCAGGGTGGAATGAGCAGTTCTTC	CASSLSPGWNEQFF
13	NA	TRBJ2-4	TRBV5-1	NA	TGCGCCAGCAGCTTCGGCAGGGGGGACATTCAGTACTTC	CASSFGRGDIQYF
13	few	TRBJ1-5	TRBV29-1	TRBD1	TGCAGCGGCGGACAGGGGGGCGATCAGCCCCAGCATTTT	CSGGQGGDQPQHF
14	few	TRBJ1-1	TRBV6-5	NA	TGTGCCAGCAGTTACCTCAGGGAGGGCACTGAAGCTTTCTTT	CASSYLREGTEAFF
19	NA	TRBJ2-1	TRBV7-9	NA	TGTGCCAGCAGCTCGGCGAGACAGACGAAGGGCTCAAATATGGATGAGCAGTTCTTC	CASSSARQTKGSNMDEQFF
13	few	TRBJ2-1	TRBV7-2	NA	TGTGCCAGCAGCTTAAGACAGAACAATGAGCAGTTCTTC	CASSLRQNNEQFF
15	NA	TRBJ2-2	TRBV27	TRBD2	TGTGCCAGCAGTTTATCACTAGCGGGGACCGGGGAGCTGTTTTTT	CASSLSLAGTGELFF
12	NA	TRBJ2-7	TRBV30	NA	TGTGCCTGGAGTCGGACTGGGGACGAGCAGTACTTC	CAWSRTGDEQYF
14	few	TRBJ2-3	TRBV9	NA	TGTGCCAGCAGCGTAGGGGGAGGAGCAGATACGCAGTATTTT	CASSVGGGADTQYF
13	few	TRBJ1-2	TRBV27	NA	TGTGCCAGCGGAGATACAGGGCGGCAAGGCTACACCTTC	CASGDTGRQGYTF
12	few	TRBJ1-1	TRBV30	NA	TGTGCCTGGAGTGTACAGGATACTGAAGCTTTCTTT	CAWSVQDTEAFF
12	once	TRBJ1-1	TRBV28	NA	TGTGCCAGCAGTGGCATTGGCACTGAAGCTTTCTTT	CASSGIGTEAFF
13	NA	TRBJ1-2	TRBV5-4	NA	TGTGCCAGCAGCCACTGGGACACCTGGGGTGGGACCTTC	CASSHWDTWGGTF
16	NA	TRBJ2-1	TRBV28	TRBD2	TGTGCCAGCAGTTTTAGGACTAGCGGGGGGTACAATGAGCAGTTCTTC	CASSFRTSGGYNEQFF
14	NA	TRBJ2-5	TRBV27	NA	TGTGCCAGCAGTTTACAGCGGAGGCCAGAGACCCAGTACTTC	CASSLQRRPETQYF
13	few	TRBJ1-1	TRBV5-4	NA	TGTGCCAGCAGCTTCCCAGGGCCCACTGAAGCTTTCTTT	CASSFPGPTEAFF